This passage covers 10 T cell receptor beta chains from one sample sequenced in a study of T cell responses to AZD1222 COVID-19 vaccine. The method was immunoSEQ multiplex PCR; TCRdb's version includes in-frame clones alone and lacks a portion of them. The data hold approximately 110,000 clones, with roughly nine tenths observed a single time. The material was peripheral blood, obtained on day 0 of AZD1222 vaccination. The receptors derive from an adult in good health.

The gene calls are TRBV6-5 and TRBJ1-3; possibly TRBD1 for D (5 bases). CDR1 and CDR2 from the germline V gene are MNHEY and SVGAGI. CDR3 length: 14 amino acids. Trimming cost V 6 bases and J 1 base, with 10 bases left between them. The CDR3 sequence is CASRRDGSGNTIYF. Written as DNA, the CDR3 is TGTGCCAGCAGGAGGGACGGATCTGGAAACACCATATATTTT.

This rearrangement joins TRBV5-1 to TRBJ2-3, with TRBD2 as a possible D gene (6 bases). The CDR3 is 15 residues long. Germline-derived CDR1 and CDR2 are SGHRS and YFSETQ. V lost 5 bases, J lost 2 bases, and 15 bases lay in between. The CDR3 loop reads CASSLVGGYTDTQYF. The CDR3 coding sequence is TGCGCCAGCAGTCTAGTGGGGGGTTACACAGATACGCAGTATTTT.

CDR3 in amino acids: CASSPGTGGVSEQYF. CDR3 nucleotides: TGCGCCAGCAGCCCAGGGACAGGAGGGGTCTCCGAGCAGTACTTC. The chain employs TRBV5-1 and TRBJ2-7; 8 positions agree with TRBD1. CDR3 size: 15 residues. Germline V gives CDR1 SGHRS, CDR2 YFSETQ. Losses at the gene ends were 4 bases for V and 6 bases for J; bases not matched to a gene: 12.

V usage is TRBV10-3 and J usage is TRBJ2-2; 7 bases line up with TRBD1. Trimming at V came to 2 bases and at J to 2 bases, leaving 2 bases not matched to a gene. The CDR3 has 15 residues. Germline CDR1 ENHRY, CDR2 SYGVKD. CDR3 in amino acids: CAISEGTANTGELFF. The CDR3, as DNA: TGTGCCATCAGTGAGGGGACAGCCAACACCGGGGAGCTGTTTTTT.

The chain uses TRBV5-4 and TRBJ1-5; tentative D call: TRBD1 (5 bases). The CDR3 consists of 14 residues. Trimming left V 4 bases short and J 6 bases short, with 14 bases between. CDR1 SGHNT and CDR2 YYREEE come from the germline V gene (reference sequence). The CDR3 sequence: CASSRGGAGQPQHF. The CDR3 DNA reads as TGTGCCAGCAGCCGGGGTGGGGCAGGTCAGCCCCAGCATTTT.

V and J are TRBV6-6 and TRBJ2-3; 7 bases are shared with TRBD1. The CDR3 is made up of 16 amino acids. The V and J ends lost 3 bases and 0 bases, in that order; junction bases with no gene match: 6. Germline-derived CDR1 and CDR2 are MNHNY and SVGAGI (reference sequence). Here the CDR3 DNA reads TGTGCCAGCAGTTATGCAACAGGGGAGAGCACAGATACGCAGTATTTT. As protein: CASSYATGESTDTQYF.

V usage is TRBV2 and J usage is TRBJ1-2; 9 bases align to TRBD1. Looked up from germline, CDR1 is SNHLY and CDR2 is FYNNEI. The CDR3 is 15 residues long. The V and J ends lost 6 bases and 8 bases, in that order; junction bases with no gene match: 13. The CDR3 bases are TGTGCCAGCAGCGAGGACAGGGGATTCGTTAGCGGCTACACCTTC. Protein: CASSEDRGFVSGYTF.

The V call is TRBV4-3, the J call TRBJ1-5; D gene unclear. V shed 1 base and J shed 4 bases, with 8 bases lying between them. Germline V gene data show CDR1 as LGHNA and CDR2 as YSLEER. There are 14 residues in the CDR3. CDR3 amino acids: CASSQGVQNQPQHF. DNA of the CDR3: TGCGCCAGCAGCCAAGGCGTTCAGAATCAGCCCCAGCATTTT.

This clone was recorded once. V usage is TRBV12-3 or TRBV12-4 and J usage is TRBJ1-2; D is unclear. V shed 4 bases and J shed 8 bases, with 11 bases lying between them. This CDR3 has 12 residues. CDR3 bases: TGTGCCAGCAGTTCCCAAGTAAGCGGCTACACCTTC. Translation: CASSSQVSGYTF.

The J gene is TRBJ2-4, the V gene TRBV7-9; D is perhaps TRBD1 or TRBD2 (5 bases each). CDR1 and CDR2 from the germline V gene are SEHNR and FQNEAQ (reference sequence). The CDR3 is 15 amino acids. V lost 4 bases and J lost 8, with 18 bases in between. This CDR3 reads CASSSRDVGLYIQYF. As DNA, the CDR3 is TGTGCCAGCAGCTCCCGGGACGTGGGATTGTACATTCAGTACTTC.